This is a list of T cell receptor beta chains from one sample in a study of OX40 agonist ivuxolimab in advanced cancers. The data were produced by immunoSEQ multiplex PCR, yet TCRdb's version contains in-frame clones alone and is incomplete. The table has 65,000 to 95,000 clones, less than 95% seen once. Sequences were derived from CD4+ or CD8+ T cells sorted from blood, sampled in a trial of the OX40 agonist ivuxolimab. The receptors here all came from an adult with an advanced solid tumor such as melanoma, head and neck, liver or kidney cancer. Each CDR3 is given with its conserved first and last residue. D genes are given only for firm matches. Size values are once, few and many counts, or a class for expanded clones, and some rows have none.

-,-,11,TRBV4-2,TRBJ1-2,CASSQDRGYTF,TGTGCCAGCAGCCAAGATCGGGGCTACACCTTC
TRBD1,-,13,TRBV11-2,TRBJ2-1,CASRLTGGNEQFF,TGTGCCAGCAGACTTACAGGGGGCAATGAGCAGTTCTTC
TRBD1,-,14,TRBV5-4,TRBJ2-4,CASSKWDSENIQYF,TGTGCCAGCAGCAAGTGGGACAGCGAAAACATTCAGTACTTC
TRBD1,-,12,TRBV2,TRBJ1-1,CASPTGTTEAFF,TGTGCCAGCCCGACAGGGACGACTGAAGCTTTCTTT
TRBD1,-,20,TRBV10-3,TRBJ1-6,CAISESTGTDQNAYNSPLHF,TGTGCCATCAGTGAGTCGACGGGGACAGATCAAAACGCCTATAATTCACCCCTCCACTTT
-,-,13,TRBV10-3,TRBJ2-1,CAISSTGSEEQFF,TGTGCCATCAGCTCTACAGGGTCGGAGGAGCAGTTCTTC
-,-,15,TRBV6-5,TRBJ2-5,CASSSPFTGVETQYF,TGTGCCAGCAGTTCCCCTTTTACGGGGGTAGAGACCCAGTACTTC
TRBD1,-,13,TRBV5-4,TRBJ2-7,CASSWGQGNEQYF,TGTGCCAGCAGCTGGGGACAGGGCAACGAGCAGTACTTC
TRBD1,-,17,TRBV27,TRBJ2-7,CASSSTGTGSWPLEQYF,TGTGCCAGCAGTTCAACCGGGACAGGGTCCTGGCCACTCGAGCAGTACTTC
-,-,19,TRBV21-1,TRBJ1-1,CASSRGTGKGRVVGFEAFF,TGTGCCAGCAGTCGGGGGACAGGTAAGGGTCGGGTAGTTGGGTTTGAAGCTTTCTTT
-,-,15,TRBV2,TRBJ1-5,CASSDGDSLNQPQHF,TGTGCCAGCAGTGATGGGGACTCATTAAATCAGCCCCAGCATTTT
-,-,16,TRBV4-1,TRBJ1-1,CASSQEWEYRDTEAFF,TGCGCCAGCAGCCAAGAATGGGAGTACCGGGACACTGAAGCTTTCTTT
-,-,15,TRBV6-1,TRBJ2-3,CASSLASDSTDTQYF,TGTGCCAGCAGTTTGGCTAGCGATAGCACAGATACGCAGTATTTT
TRBD1,once,15,TRBV4-1,TRBJ1-1,CASSRLQGANTEAFF,TGCGCCAGCAGCCGACTACAGGGGGCGAACACTGAAGCTTTCTTT
-,-,16,TRBV7-9,TRBJ2-5,CASSLGSQGKGETQYF,TGTGCCAGCAGCTTAGGGAGCCAAGGGAAGGGAGAGACCCAGTACTTC
-,-,13,TRBV6-5,TRBJ2-7,CASSFDGLYEQYF,TGTGCCAGCAGTTTCGATGGACTCTACGAGCAGTACTTC
-,-,14,TRBV7-9,TRBJ2-3,CASSFVGSTDTQYF,TGTGCCAGCAGCTTCGTCGGTAGCACAGATACGCAGTATTTT
-,-,13,TRBV25-1,TRBJ2-2,CASSLANTGELFF,TGTGCCAGCAGTCTCGCTAACACCGGGGAGCTGTTTTTT
-,-,15,TRBV28,TRBJ2-5,CASSLDYRGGETQYF,TGTGCCAGCAGTTTGGATTACAGGGGAGGAGAGACCCAGTACTTC
-,-,15,TRBV6-5,TRBJ2-5,CASSYAQAYQETQYF,TGTGCCAGCAGTTACGCCCAGGCCTACCAAGAGACCCAGTACTTC
-,-,15,TRBV4-1,TRBJ2-5,CASSQEGRVGETQYF,TGCGCCAGCAGCCAAGAGGGCAGGGTCGGAGAGACCCAGTACTTC
-,-,17,TRBV27,TRBJ1-2,CASSLNSLTVGGYGYTF,TGTGCCAGCAGTTTAAATTCCCTGACAGTGGGGGGTTATGGCTACACCTTC
TRBD2,-,15,TRBV5-1,TRBJ2-7,CASSWGTSATYEQYF,TGCGCCAGCAGCTGGGGGACTAGCGCAACCTACGAGCAGTACTTC
TRBD2,-,15,TRBV4-3,TRBJ2-3,CASSQETSDTDTQYF,TGCGCCAGCAGCCAAGAAACTAGCGACACAGATACGCAGTATTTT
-,-,16,TRBV5-1,TRBJ2-3,CASTLGNYLSTDTQYF,TGCGCCAGCACCTTGGGAAACTACTTAAGCACAGATACGCAGTATTTT
-,-,15,TRBV27,TRBJ2-7,CASSLGGNVRGEQYF,TGTGCCAGCAGTTTAGGCGGGAATGTCAGGGGCGAGCAGTACTTC
-,-,12,TRBV19,TRBJ2-1,CASGTSVNEQFF,TGTGCCAGCGGGACCTCGGTGAATGAGCAGTTCTTC
-,-,16,TRBV15,TRBJ2-5,CATSRDWPRGGETQYF,TGTGCCACCAGCAGAGATTGGCCCCGGGGCGGGGAGACCCAGTACTTC
-,-,13,TRBV28,TRBJ1-5,CATYGGSNQPQHF,TGTGCCACCTACGGGGGGAGCAATCAGCCCCAGCATTTT
-,-,14,TRBV28,TRBJ2-7,CASSLGPNPYEQYF,TGTGCCAGCAGTTTAGGGCCGAACCCCTACGAGCAGTACTTC
TRBD2,-,16,TRBV7-2,TRBJ2-3,CASSLLTSGGTDTQYF,TGTGCCAGCAGCTTACTGACTAGCGGGGGGACAGATACGCAGTATTTT
-,-,13,TRBV4-1,TRBJ1-1,CASSSRRNTEAFF,TGCGCCAGCAGCTCTCGACGGAACACTGAAGCTTTCTTT